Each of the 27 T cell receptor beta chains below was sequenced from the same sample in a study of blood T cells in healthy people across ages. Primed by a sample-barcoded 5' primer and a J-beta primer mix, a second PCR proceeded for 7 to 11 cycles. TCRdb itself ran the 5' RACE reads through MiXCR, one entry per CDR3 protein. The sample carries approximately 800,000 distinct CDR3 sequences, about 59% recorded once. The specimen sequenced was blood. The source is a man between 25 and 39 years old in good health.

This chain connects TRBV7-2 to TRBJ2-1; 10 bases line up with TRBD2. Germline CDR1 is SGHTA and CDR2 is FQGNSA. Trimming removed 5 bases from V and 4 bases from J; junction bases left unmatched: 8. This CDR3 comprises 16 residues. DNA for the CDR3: TGTGCCAGCAGCCCGCTAAGCGGGGGGGTTTACAATGAGCAGTTCTTC. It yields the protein CASSPLSGGVYNEQFF. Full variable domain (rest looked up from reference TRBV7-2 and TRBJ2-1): GAGVSQSPSNKVTEKGKDVELRCDPISGHTALYWYRQSLGQGLEFLIYFQGNSAPDKSGLPSDRFSAERTGGSVSTLTIQRTQQEDSAVYLCASSPLSGGVYNEQFFGPGTRLTVL.

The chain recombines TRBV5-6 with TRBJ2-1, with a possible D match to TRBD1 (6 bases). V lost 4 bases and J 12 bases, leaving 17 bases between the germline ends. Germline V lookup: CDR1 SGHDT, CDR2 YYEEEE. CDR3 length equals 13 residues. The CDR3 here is CASSPTGRTGQFF. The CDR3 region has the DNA TGTGCCAGCAGCCCCACAGGGAGAACTGGGCAGTTCTTC.

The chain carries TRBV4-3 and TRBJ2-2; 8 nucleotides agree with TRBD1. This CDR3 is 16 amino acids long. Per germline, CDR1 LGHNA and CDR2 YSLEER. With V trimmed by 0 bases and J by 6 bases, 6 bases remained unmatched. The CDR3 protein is CASSQDVGQGPGELFF. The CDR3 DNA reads TGCGCCAGCAGCCAAGATGTCGGACAGGGTCCCGGGGAGCTGTTTTTT.

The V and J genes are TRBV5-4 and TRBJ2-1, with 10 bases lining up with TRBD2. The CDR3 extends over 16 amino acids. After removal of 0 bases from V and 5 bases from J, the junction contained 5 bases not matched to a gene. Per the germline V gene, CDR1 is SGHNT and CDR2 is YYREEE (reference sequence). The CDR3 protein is CASSLDSGGGDNEQFF. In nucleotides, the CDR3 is TGTGCCAGCAGCTTGGACAGCGGGGGGGGAGACAATGAGCAGTTCTTC.

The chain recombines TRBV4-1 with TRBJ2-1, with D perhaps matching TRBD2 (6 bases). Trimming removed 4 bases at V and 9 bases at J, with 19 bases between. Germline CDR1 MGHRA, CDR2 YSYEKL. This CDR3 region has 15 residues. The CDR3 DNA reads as TGCGCCAGCAGCCCGTGGGACGGGGCCGGGGGTGAGCAGTTCTTC. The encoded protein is CASSPWDGAGGEQFF.

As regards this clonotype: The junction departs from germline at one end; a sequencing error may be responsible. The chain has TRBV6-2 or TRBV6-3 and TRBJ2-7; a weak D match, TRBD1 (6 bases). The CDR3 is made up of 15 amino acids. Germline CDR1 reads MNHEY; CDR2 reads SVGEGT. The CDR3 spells CANSYSGQFSYEQYF. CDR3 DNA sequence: TGTGCCAACAGTTACTCCGGACAGTTCTCCTACGAGCAGTACTTC.

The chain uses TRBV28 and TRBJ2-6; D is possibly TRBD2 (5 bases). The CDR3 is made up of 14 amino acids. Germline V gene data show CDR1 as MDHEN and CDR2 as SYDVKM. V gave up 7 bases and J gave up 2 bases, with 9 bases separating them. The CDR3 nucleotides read TGTGCCAGCATCCGGGATGCTGGGGCCAACGTCCTGACTTTC. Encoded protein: CASIRDAGANVLTF.

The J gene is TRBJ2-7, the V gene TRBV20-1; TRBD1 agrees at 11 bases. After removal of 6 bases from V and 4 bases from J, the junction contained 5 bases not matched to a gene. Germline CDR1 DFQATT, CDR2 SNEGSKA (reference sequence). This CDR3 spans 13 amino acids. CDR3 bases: TGCAGTGCCACCCGGGACAGGGGGTACGAGCAGTACTTC. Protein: CSATRDRGYEQYF.

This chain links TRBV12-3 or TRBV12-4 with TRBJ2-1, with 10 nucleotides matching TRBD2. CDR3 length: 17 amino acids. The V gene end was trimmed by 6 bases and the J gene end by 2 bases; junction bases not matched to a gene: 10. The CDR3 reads CASSSGSGGDPYNEQFF. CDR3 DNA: TGTGCCAGCAGCTCTGGAAGCGGGGGGGATCCCTACAATGAGCAGTTCTTC.

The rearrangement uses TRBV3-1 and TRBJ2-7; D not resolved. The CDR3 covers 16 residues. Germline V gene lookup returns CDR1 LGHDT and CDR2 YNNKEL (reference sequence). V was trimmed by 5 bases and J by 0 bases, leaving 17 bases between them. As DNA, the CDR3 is TGTGCCAGCAGCGACGGAAGGGATTTTTTCTCCTACGAGCAGTACTTC. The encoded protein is CASSDGRDFFSYEQYF.

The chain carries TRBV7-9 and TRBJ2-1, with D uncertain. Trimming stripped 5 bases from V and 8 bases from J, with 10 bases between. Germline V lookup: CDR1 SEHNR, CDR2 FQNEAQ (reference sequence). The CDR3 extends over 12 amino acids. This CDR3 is CASSPSFDEQFF. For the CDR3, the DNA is TGTGCCAGCAGCCCAAGCTTCGATGAGCAGTTCTTC.

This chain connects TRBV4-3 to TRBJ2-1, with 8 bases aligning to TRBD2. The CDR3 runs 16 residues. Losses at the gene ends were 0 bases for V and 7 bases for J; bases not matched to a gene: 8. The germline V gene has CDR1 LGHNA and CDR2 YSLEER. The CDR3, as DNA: TGCGCCAGCAGCCAAGACCGCGGGGGGTTTCGTAATGAGCAGTTCTTC. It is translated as CASSQDRGGFRNEQFF.

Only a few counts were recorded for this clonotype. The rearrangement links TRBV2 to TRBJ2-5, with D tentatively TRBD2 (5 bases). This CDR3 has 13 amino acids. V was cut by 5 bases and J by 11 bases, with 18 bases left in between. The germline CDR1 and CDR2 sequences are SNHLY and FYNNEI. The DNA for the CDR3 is TGTGCCAGCAGTAGGCGACCCGGGGTTGAGCAGTACTTC. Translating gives CASSRRPGVEQYF.

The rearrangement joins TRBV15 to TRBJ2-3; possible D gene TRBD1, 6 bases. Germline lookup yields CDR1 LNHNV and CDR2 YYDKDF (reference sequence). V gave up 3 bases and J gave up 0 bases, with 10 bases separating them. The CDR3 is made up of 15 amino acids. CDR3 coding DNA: TGTGCCACCAGCAGTGCAACAGGGAGCACAGATACGCAGTATTTT. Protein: CATSSATGSTDTQYF. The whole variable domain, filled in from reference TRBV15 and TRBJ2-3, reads DAMVIQNPRYQVTQFGKPVTLSCSQTLNHNVMYWYQQKSSQAPKLLFHYYDKDFNNEADTPDNFQSRRPNTSFCFLDIRSPGLGDTAMYLCATSSATGSTDTQYFGPGTRLTVL.

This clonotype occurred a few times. CDR3 nucleotides: TGTGCCAGCAGGTCGACAGGGGGGACCAATGAGCAGTTCTTC. This sequence encodes CASRSTGGTNEQFF. V usage is TRBV28 and J usage is TRBJ2-1; 9 nucleotides match TRBD1. The CDR3 sequence is 14 residues long. Germline CDR1 and CDR2: MDHEN and SYDVKM. Trimming cost V 6 bases and J 6 bases; bases outside gene matches: 6.

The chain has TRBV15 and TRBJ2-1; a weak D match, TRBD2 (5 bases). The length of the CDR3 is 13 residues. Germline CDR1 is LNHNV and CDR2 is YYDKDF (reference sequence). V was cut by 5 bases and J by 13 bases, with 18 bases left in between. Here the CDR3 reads CATSPLEDPIQFF. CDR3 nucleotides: TGTGCCACCAGCCCGTTGGAGGACCCAATTCAGTTCTTC.

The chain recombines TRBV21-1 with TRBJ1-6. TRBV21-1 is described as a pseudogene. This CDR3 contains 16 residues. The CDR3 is CASSKATQTNNSPLHF. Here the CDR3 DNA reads TGTGCCAGCAGCAAGGCGACCCAGACGAATAATTCACCCCTCCACTTT.

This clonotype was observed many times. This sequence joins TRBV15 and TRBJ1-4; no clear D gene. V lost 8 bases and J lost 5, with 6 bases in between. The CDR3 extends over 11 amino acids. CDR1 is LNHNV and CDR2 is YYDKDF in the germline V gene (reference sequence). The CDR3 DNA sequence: TGTGCCACCCGGAAGAATGAAAAACTGTTTTTT. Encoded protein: CATRKNEKLFF.

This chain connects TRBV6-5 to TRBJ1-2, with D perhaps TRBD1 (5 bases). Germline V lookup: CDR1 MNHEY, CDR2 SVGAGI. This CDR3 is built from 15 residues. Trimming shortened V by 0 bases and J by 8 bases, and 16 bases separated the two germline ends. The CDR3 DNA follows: TGTGCCAGCAGTTACTCCGGACAAATAGAGTGGGGCTACACCTTC. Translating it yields CASSYSGQIEWGYTF.

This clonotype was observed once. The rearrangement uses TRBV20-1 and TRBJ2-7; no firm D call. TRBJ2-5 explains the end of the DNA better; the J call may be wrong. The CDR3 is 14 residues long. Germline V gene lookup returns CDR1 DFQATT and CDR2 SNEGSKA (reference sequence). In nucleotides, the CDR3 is TGCAGTGCCCGGCGGCCCCAGGAGAAGGGGACCCAGTACTTC. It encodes CSARRPQEKGTQYF.

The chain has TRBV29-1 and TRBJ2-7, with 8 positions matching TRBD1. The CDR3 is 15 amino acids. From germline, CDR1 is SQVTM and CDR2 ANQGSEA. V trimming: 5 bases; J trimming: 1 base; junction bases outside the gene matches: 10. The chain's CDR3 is CSVRGGDRRSYEQYF. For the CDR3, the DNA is TGCAGCGTTCGGGGTGGGGACAGGCGATCCTACGAGCAGTACTTC.

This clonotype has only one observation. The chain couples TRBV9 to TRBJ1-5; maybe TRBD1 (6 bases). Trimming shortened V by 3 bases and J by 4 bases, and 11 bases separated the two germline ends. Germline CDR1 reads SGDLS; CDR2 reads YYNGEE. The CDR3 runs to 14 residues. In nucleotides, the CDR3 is TGTGCCAGCAGCGCTACAGGGAAAAATCAGCCCCAGCATTTT. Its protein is CASSATGKNQPQHF.

The CDR3 DNA reads TGTGCCAGCAGCTCCAGAGGGGTGCCGGGAGATACGCAGTATTTT. Encoded protein: CASSSRGVPGDTQYF. V and J are TRBV7-2 and TRBJ2-3; possibly TRBD1 or TRBD2 for D (5 bases each). V lost 4 bases and J 5 bases, leaving 16 bases between the germline ends. CDR3 length: 15 amino acids. Germline V gene data show CDR1 as SGHTA and CDR2 as FQGNSA.

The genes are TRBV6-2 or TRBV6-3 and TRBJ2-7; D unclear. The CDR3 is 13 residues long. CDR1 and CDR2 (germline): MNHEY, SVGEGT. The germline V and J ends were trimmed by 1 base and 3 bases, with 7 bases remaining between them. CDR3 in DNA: TGTGCCAGCAGTTACTACAGCGACTACGAGCAGTACTTC. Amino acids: CASSYYSDYEQYF.

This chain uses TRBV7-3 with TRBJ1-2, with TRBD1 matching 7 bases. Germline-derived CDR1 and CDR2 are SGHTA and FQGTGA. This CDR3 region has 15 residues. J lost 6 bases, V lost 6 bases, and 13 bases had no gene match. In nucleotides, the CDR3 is TGTGCCAGCAGGTCACAGGGGCTAACGGAGGATGGCTACACCTTC. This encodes CASRSQGLTEDGYTF.

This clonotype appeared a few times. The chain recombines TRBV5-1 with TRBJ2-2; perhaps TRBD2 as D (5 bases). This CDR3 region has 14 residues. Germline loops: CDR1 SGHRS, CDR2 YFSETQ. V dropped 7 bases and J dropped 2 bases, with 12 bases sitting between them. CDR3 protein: CASYPDYNTGELFF. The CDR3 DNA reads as TGCGCCAGCTACCCAGACTATAACACCGGGGAGCTGTTTTTT.

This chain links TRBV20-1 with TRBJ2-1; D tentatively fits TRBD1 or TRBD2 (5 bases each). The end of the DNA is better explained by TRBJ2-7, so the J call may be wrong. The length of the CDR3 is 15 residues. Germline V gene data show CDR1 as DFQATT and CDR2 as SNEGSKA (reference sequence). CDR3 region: CSARGTPSSYNEQYF. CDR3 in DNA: TGCAGTGCCCGAGGGACCCCTAGCTCCTACAATGAGCAGTACTTC.